These 32 T cell receptor beta chains originate from one sample sequenced in a study of control samples from healthy donors and cancer patients. The data were produced by immunoSEQ multiplex PCR, yet TCRdb's version contains in-frame clones alone and is incomplete. The profile shows 79,000 or so clones, about 88% of them singletons. The sequencing sample was made of PBMCs. Every receptor here comes from a woman in her forties or fifties with colorectal cancer.

V is TRBV30 and J is TRBJ1-1; 7 bases line up with TRBD1. The CDR3 spans 16 residues. V was pared by 2 bases and J by 0 bases, with 9 bases of the junction left unmatched. Germline V gene sequence: CDR1 GTSNPN, CDR2 SVGIG (reference sequence). The CDR3 region has the DNA TGTGCCTGGAGTCTGGGGGCAGGGGGGATGAACACTGAAGCTTTCTTT. Amino acids: CAWSLGAGGMNTEAFF.

The chain carries TRBV2 and TRBJ2-5; 7 nucleotides agree with TRBD1. Germline V gene data show CDR1 as SNHLY and CDR2 as FYNNEI. The V segment lost 5 bases and the J segment 5 bases; nucleotides outside the gene matches: 11. The CDR3 extends over 15 amino acids. The CDR3 DNA reads as TGTGCCAGCAGTCTATACCTACAGGGGCGGGAGACCCAGTACTTC. Amino acid sequence: CASSLYLQGRETQYF.

The V and J genes are TRBV6-5 and TRBJ1-2; no firm D call. The germline V gene encodes CDR1 MNHEY and CDR2 SVGAGI. The CDR3 has 13 amino acids. V lost 2 bases to trimming and J lost 2 bases, with 6 bases between them. CDR3 sequence (DNA): TGTGCCAGCAGTTACAGGGAAAACTATGGCTACACCTTC. As protein: CASSYRENYGYTF.

This clone was seen a single time. This chain uses TRBV29-1 with TRBJ2-6; D tentatively fits TRBD1 or TRBD2 (6 bases each). V shed 6 bases and J shed 4 bases, with 13 bases lying between them. This CDR3 comprises 14 residues. In germline, CDR1 is SQVTM, CDR2 ANQGSEA. CDR3 coding DNA: TGCAGCGTCCGAGGGGGGTCCGGGGCCAACGTCCTGACTTTC. It specifies CSVRGGSGANVLTF. Variable domain in full (rest from reference TRBV29-1 and TRBJ2-6): SAVISQKPSRDICQRGTSLTIQCQVDSQVTMMFWYRQQPGQSLTLIATANQGSEATYESGFVIDKFPISRPNLTFSTLTVSNMSPEDSSIYLCSVRGGSGANVLTFGAGSRLTVL.

This chain links TRBV2 with TRBJ2-5, with D uncertain. The CDR3 is 10 amino acids. V lost 7 bases and J 4 bases, leaving 4 bases between the germline ends. CDR1 and CDR2 (germline): SNHLY, FYNNEI. The CDR3 coding sequence is TGTGCCAGCAACCTAGAGACCCAGTACTTC. Translating gives CASNLETQYF.

The chain uses TRBV29-1 and TRBJ1-1; D unresolved. The CDR3 is 13 amino acids. Per germline, CDR1 SQVTM and CDR2 ANQGSEA. V was trimmed by 7 bases and J by 4 bases, leaving 16 bases between them. CDR3 residues: CSACLLSGTEAFF. The CDR3 nucleotides are TGCAGCGCGTGTCTTCTATCTGGCACTGAAGCTTTCTTT.

The chain couples TRBV18 to TRBJ1-4; D may be TRBD1 (6 bases). This CDR3 is built from 16 residues. Germline assignment: CDR1 KGHSH and CDR2 LQKENI. Between the trimmed V and J ends, which lost 1 base and 2 bases, there was a span of 11 bases. CDR3 nucleotide sequence: TGTGCCAGCTCACCACTACAGGGCTCGACTAATGAAAAACTGTTTTTT. Its translation is CASSPLQGSTNEKLFF.

As DNA, the CDR3 is TGTGCCAGCAGCTTCTCGGGGGCGGACACTGAAGCTTTCTTT. Translated, it gives CASSFSGADTEAFF. This chain uses TRBV7-9 with TRBJ1-1, with D perhaps matching TRBD1 (6 bases). CDR1 is SEHNR and CDR2 is FQNEAQ in the germline V gene (reference sequence). The CDR3 loop spans 14 amino acids. V lost 3 bases to trimming and J lost 3 bases, with 11 bases between them.

The chain combines TRBV2 with TRBJ1-2; 7 bases agree with TRBD1. In germline, CDR1 is SNHLY, CDR2 FYNNEI. Trimming at V came to 5 bases and at J to 4 bases, leaving 7 bases not matched to a gene. The length of the CDR3 is 14 residues. The CDR3 loop is CASSLQGKGYGYTF. CDR3 DNA sequence: TGTGCCAGCAGTCTACAGGGGAAGGGCTATGGCTACACCTTC.

CDR3 sequence: CASSQEEGGTEAFF. CDR3 DNA: TGTGCCAGCAGCCAGGAGGAGGGGGGAACTGAAGCTTTCTTT. The V call is TRBV5-6, the J call TRBJ1-1; perhaps TRBD1 as D (6 bases). The ends were cut back, 4 bases at V and 5 bases at J, with 15 bases in the middle. Germline V gene lookup returns CDR1 SGHDT and CDR2 YYEEEE. The CDR3 extends over 14 amino acids.

The chain links TRBV7-2 to TRBJ1-5; TRBD1 matches 7 bases. The J segment lost 7 bases and the V segment lost 4 bases, leaving 7 bases of the junction unmatched. Germline lookup yields CDR1 SGHTA and CDR2 FQGNSA. The CDR3 consists of 14 residues. The CDR3 DNA reads TGTGCCAGCAGCTCGACAGGGTTGGGGCAGCCCCAGCATTTT. Protein product: CASSSTGLGQPQHF.

This clone was recorded only once. The rearrangement links TRBV28 to TRBJ1-4; TRBD1 is a possible D gene (5 bases). CDR1 and CDR2 from the germline V gene are MDHEN and SYDVKM. V was pared by 2 bases and J by 8 bases, with 12 bases between. The CDR3 is 14 residues long. In DNA form, the CDR3 reads TGTGCCAGCAGTTTAGAACAGGTTGAGGAAAAACTGTTTTTT. Encoded protein: CASSLEQVEEKLFF.

This clone is a singleton in its sample. The chain employs TRBV19 and TRBJ2-1, with 7 nucleotides matching TRBD2. The trim removed 5 bases at V and 3 bases at J, leaving 4 bases unmatched. CDR1 is LNHDA, CDR2 SQIVND, per germline (reference sequence). The CDR3 covers 14 residues. The CDR3 region has the DNA TGTGCCAGTAGTGGGCGGGGGATCTACAATGAGCAGTTCTTC. Its protein product is CASSGRGIYNEQFF.

The V and J genes are TRBV6-5 and TRBJ2-1; D might be TRBD1 (6 bases). The CDR3 runs 15 residues. CDR1 and CDR2 (germline): MNHEY, SVGAGI. V lost 7 bases and J 6 bases, leaving 19 bases between the germline ends. The CDR3 DNA sequence: TGTGCCAGCACACGGGACGGGACACCCCGCAATGAGCAGTTCTTC. Protein sequence: CASTRDGTPRNEQFF.

This chain joins TRBV6-1 and TRBJ2-5; D is unclear. With 2 bases removed from V and 2 bases from J, the gap between germline ends came to 12 bases. The CDR3 spans 15 residues. The germline CDR1 and CDR2 sequences are MNHNS and SASEGT. The chain's CDR3 is CASSEFGGRQETQYF. Here the CDR3 DNA reads TGTGCCAGCAGTGAATTTGGCGGACGTCAAGAGACCCAGTACTTC.

The chain links TRBV18 to TRBJ1-2; unclear D gene. Germline-derived CDR1 and CDR2 are KGHSH and LQKENI. The CDR3 loop spans 13 amino acids. The V end was cut by 1 base, the J end by 7 bases, with 10 bases between. CDR3 in amino acids: CASSPLAEGGYTF. CDR3 bases: TGTGCCAGCTCACCACTGGCGGAAGGTGGCTACACCTTC.

The chain has TRBV28 and TRBJ2-3; 9 nucleotides line up with TRBD2. The CDR3 totals 15 residues. Germline-derived CDR1 and CDR2 are MDHEN and SYDVKM. The junction had 8 bases not matched to a gene; V was cut back by 4 bases and J by 6 bases. The CDR3: CASSYSGGGKDTQYF. The CDR3 coding sequence is TGTGCCAGCAGTTATAGCGGGGGAGGAAAGGATACGCAGTATTTT.

The chain is built from TRBV19 and TRBJ1-2; 8 bases are shared with TRBD1. V was clipped by 5 bases and J by 5 bases; unmatched bases: 7. The germline CDR1 and CDR2 sequences are LNHDA and SQIVND (reference sequence). CDR3 length equals 14 residues. CDR3 amino acids: CASSPGQGGYGYTF. For the CDR3, the DNA is TGTGCCAGTAGTCCCGGACAGGGTGGTTATGGCTACACCTTC.

The chain recombines TRBV10-3 with TRBJ2-1; maybe TRBD2 (7 bases). Trimming removed 7 bases from V and 3 bases from J, with 13 bases in between. The CDR3 contains 14 residues. CDR1 is ENHRY and CDR2 is SYGVKD in the germline V gene. Here the CDR3 DNA reads TGTGCCATCAAGGGGGGGCAGCTCTACAATGAGCAGTTCTTC. Translated, it gives CAIKGGQLYNEQFF.

The genes are TRBV28 and TRBJ2-3; D may be TRBD1 or TRBD2 (5 bases each). This CDR3 spans 16 amino acids. Germline CDR1 reads MDHEN; CDR2 reads SYDVKM. Trimming took off 6 bases at V and 8 bases at J, with 24 bases between the two ends. The CDR3: CASSRNLGTAVATQYF. CDR3 DNA sequence: TGTGCCAGCAGCCGAAATCTCGGGACCGCCGTTGCTACGCAGTATTTT. The whole variable domain, filled in from reference TRBV28 and TRBJ2-3, reads DVKVTQSSRYLVKRTGEKVFLECVQDMDHENMFWYRQDPGLGLRLIYFSYDVKMKEKGDIPEGYSVSREKKERFSLILESASTNQTSMYLCASSRNLGTAVATQYFGPGTRLTVL.

This clone was detected once. The V call is TRBV5-1, the J call TRBJ1-4; D might be TRBD1 (5 bases). This CDR3 contains 16 residues. V lost 0 bases and J lost 3, with 12 bases in between. The V gene's germline CDR1 is SGHRS and CDR2 YFSETQ. CDR3 sequence: CASSLEGARANEKLFF. The CDR3 DNA follows: TGCGCCAGCAGCTTGGAAGGGGCTCGGGCTAATGAAAAACTGTTTTTT.

In its sample, this clone was seen a few times. V gene TRBV14 combines with J gene TRBJ1-6; possible D gene TRBD1, 5 bases. V was cut by 0 bases and J by 8 bases, with 11 bases left in between. The CDR3 runs 15 residues. Germline CDR1 and CDR2: SGHDN and FVKESK. In DNA, the CDR3 is TGTGCCAGCAGCCAAGATCGGGGGTGGGATTCACCCCTCCACTTT. Encoded protein: CASSQDRGWDSPLHF.

The CDR3 reads CARSLQGGNQPQHF. Written as DNA, the CDR3 is TGTGCCAGAAGCTTACAGGGAGGTAATCAGCCCCAGCATTTT. The rearrangement joins TRBV5-3 to TRBJ1-5, with D perhaps matching TRBD1 (6 bases). TRBV5-3 is an open reading frame whose function is uncertain. The CDR3 sequence is 14 residues long. V was pared by 2 bases and J by 4 bases, with 10 bases between.

The chain joins TRBV21-1 to TRBJ2-7; the table's D call, TRBD2, was not checked against the DNA. TRBV21-1 is described as a pseudogene. This CDR3 region has 16 residues. The CDR3 DNA is TGTGCCAGCTCCGGGACTAGCGGGGGGGGACCCTACGAGCAGTACGTC. Amino acid sequence: CASSGTSGGGPYEQYV.

This clone was detected only once. This chain joins TRBV27 and TRBJ1-1; D not resolved. Germline V gene data show CDR1 as MNHEY and CDR2 as SMNVEV (reference sequence). The CDR3 is 15 residues long. V shed 6 bases and J shed 1 base, with 15 bases lying between them. CDR3 in amino acids: CASRAPWEGNTEAFF. The CDR3 DNA is TGTGCCAGCAGGGCCCCGTGGGAAGGGAACACTGAAGCTTTCTTT.

V is TRBV5-8 and J is TRBJ1-2; D might be TRBD1 (5 bases). The CDR3 totals 15 residues. The germline CDR1 and CDR2 sequences are SGHTS and YDEGEE. The V and J ends lost 1 base and 4 bases respectively, with 14 bases between them. CDR3 sequence reads: CASSLFQGSSYGYTF. The DNA for the CDR3 is TGTGCCAGCAGCTTGTTTCAGGGTTCGAGCTATGGCTACACCTTC.

V usage is TRBV7-2 and J usage is TRBJ1-6; D ambiguous. V was clipped by 1 base and J by 11 bases, with 9 bases between them. The CDR3 is 13 residues long. From germline, CDR1 is SGHTA and CDR2 FQGNSA. In DNA form, the CDR3 reads TGTGCCAGCAGCTTAGTGGTGCGGGCACCCCTCCACTTT. Amino acid sequence: CASSLVVRAPLHF.

The chain couples TRBV6-2 or TRBV6-3 to TRBJ2-5, with D possibly TRBD1 on 6 matching bases. Germline CDR1 and CDR2: MNHEY and SVGEGT. V was shortened by 2 bases and J by 5 bases, with 15 bases between the two germline ends. This CDR3 comprises 15 residues. CDR3 protein: CASSYVGQGTETQYF. The CDR3 region has the DNA TGTGCCAGCAGTTACGTGGGGCAGGGGACGGAGACCCAGTACTTC.

The chain has TRBV6-5 and TRBJ2-3, with 8 bases that match TRBD2. The CDR3 runs 16 residues. CDR1 is MNHEY, CDR2 SVGAGI, per germline. The trim removed 0 bases at V and 2 bases at J, leaving 4 bases unmatched. CDR3 bases: TGTGCCAGCAGTTACTCGCGCGGGGGGAACACAGATACGCAGTATTTT. This codes for CASSYSRGGNTDTQYF.

The rearrangement links TRBV19 to TRBJ2-7, with TRBD1 identical over 8 bases. Germline V gene data show CDR1 as LNHDA and CDR2 as SQIVND (reference sequence). This CDR3 is built from 13 residues. V shed 3 bases, J shed 5 bases, and the junction held 3 bases outside the gene matches. CDR3 bases: TGTGCCAGTAGTATGAAACAGGGGGACGAGCAGTACGTC. Translated: CASSMKQGDEQYV.

This chain joins TRBV28 and TRBJ2-2, with D tentatively TRBD1 (5 bases). With 2 bases removed from V and 3 bases from J, the gap between germline ends came to 19 bases. Looked up from germline, CDR1 is MDHEN and CDR2 is SYDVKM. CDR3 length: 18 residues. CDR3 nucleotide sequence: TGTGCCAGCAGTTTAGCTGCAGGGTCGATTTCGGACACCGGGGAGCTGTTTTTT. Its protein is CASSLAAGSISDTGELFF.

The CDR3 DNA sequence: TGCGCCAGCAGCTTGATAGGGGGCAATTCACCCCTCCACTTT. This gives the protein CASSLIGGNSPLHF. The rearrangement joins TRBV5-1 to TRBJ1-6; 7 bases line up with TRBD1. CDR3 length: 14 amino acids. J was trimmed by 7 bases and V by 1 base; bases with no gene match: 2. CDR1 and CDR2 from the germline V gene are SGHRS and YFSETQ.